Listed below are T cell receptor beta chains from one sample, sequenced in a study of control samples from healthy donors and cancer patients. Method: immunoSEQ multiplex PCR; TCRdb's copy keeps in-frame clones and lacks some. The sample shows roughly 370,000 clones, approximately 92% of them seen only once. The material sequenced was PBMCs. All receptors derive from a middle-aged man with head and neck cancer. Both conserved end residues are part of each CDR3. The order of the fields is D gene, V gene, CDR3 protein. D genes are given only for firm matches.

D: -; V: TRBV7-9; CDR3: CASSSDRWDLTDTQYF
D: TRBD1; V: TRBV19; CDR3: CASSIRDSPEKLFF
D: -; V: TRBV27; CDR3: CASSGQVAQEYEQYF
D: -; V: TRBV28; CDR3: CASSRGGTVYNEQFF
D: -; V: TRBV7-3; CDR3: CASSLLSTSTDTQYF
D: -; V: TRBV6-6; CDR3: CASSIAGPYEQYF
D: -; V: TRBV11-2; CDR3: CASSTDRSSYEQYF
D: TRBD2; V: TRBV5-8; CDR3: CASSLTLALSYNEQFF
D: -; V: TRBV24-1; CDR3: CATSDPGGTGELFF
D: TRBD2; V: TRBV18; CDR3: CASSDTGTSGRASWSYEQYF
D: -; V: TRBV3-1/TRBV3-2; CDR3: CASSQGVFSGNTIYF
D: TRBD1; V: TRBV3-1/TRBV3-2; CDR3: CASSQVVPGQGYEQYF
D: TRBD1; V: TRBV6-5; CDR3: CASSYRDSNSPLHF
D: -; V: TRBV4-2; CDR3: CASSHPDANEQYF
D: -; V: TRBV4-3; CDR3: CASSHPPRVTEAFF
D: TRBD1; V: TRBV28; CDR3: CASSLGGQGQAFF
D: -; V: TRBV4-3; CDR3: CASSQGGSYEQYF
D: -; V: TRBV28; CDR3: CASSQQGNQPQHF
D: -; V: TRBV4-1; CDR3: CASSQESLHSNQPQHF
D: -; V: TRBV28; CDR3: CASASNSPLHF
D: -; V: TRBV27; CDR3: CASTTPRVREADQPQHF
D: TRBD1; V: TRBV5-5; CDR3: CASAGTGSFHAGELFF
D: -; V: TRBV24-1; CDR3: CATSDLGGDGTDTQYF
D: -; V: TRBV5-6; CDR3: CASTLGGLEYGYTF
D: TRBD1; V: TRBV19; CDR3: CASRPQPGQGFNEQFF
D: -; V: TRBV5-4; CDR3: CASSKTGQETQYF
D: -; V: TRBV6-5; CDR3: CASRIGTGPYGYTF
D: TRBD1; V: TRBV10-2; CDR3: CASKTGGPGELFF
D: -; V: TRBV3-1/TRBV3-2; CDR3: CASSNGQVNQPQHF
D: -; V: TRBV11-2; CDR3: CASSHPEREQYF
D: TRBD2; V: TRBV6-2/TRBV6-3; CDR3: CASSYSGGANIQYF
D: TRBD1; V: TRBV28; CDR3: CASSSNSGQGASGELFF
D: TRBD2; V: TRBV7-2; CDR3: CASSSRTSGGHPGGQFF
D: -; V: TRBV28; CDR3: CASSFAGTEQFF
D: -; V: TRBV6-6; CDR3: CASRRGQTNPGRTEAFF
D: TRBD2; V: TRBV30; CDR3: CAWSRGGTYNEQFF
D: TRBD2; V: TRBV9; CDR3: CASSVFSGGEADTQYF
D: -; V: TRBV7-3; CDR3: CASSLTMNTEAFF
D: TRBD1; V: TRBV6-2/TRBV6-3; CDR3: CASSPPGQVRTDTQYF
D: TRBD1; V: TRBV2; CDR3: CASSAGQGVSGYF
D: TRBD1; V: TRBV6-5; CDR3: CASRRQGIQETQYF
D: TRBD1; V: TRBV5-1; CDR3: CASSTDRGGLGEKLFF
D: TRBD1; V: TRBV30; CDR3: CAWSEGDRTSQPQHF
D: TRBD2; V: TRBV7-7; CDR3: CASSPNGLAGVVETQYF
D: TRBD2; V: TRBV27; CDR3: CASSAPFRDYSDTQYF
D: -; V: TRBV27; CDR3: CASSPLPHYEQYF
D: TRBD1; V: TRBV29-1; CDR3: CSAGQGKTTEAFF
D: TRBD1; V: TRBV28; CDR3: CASSFHRQGGAEKLFF
D: TRBD2; V: TRBV5-6; CDR3: CASSSGGSYNEQFF
D: -; V: TRBV28; CDR3: CASLGWSGGGSEGATDTQYF
D: TRBD2; V: TRBV6-5; CDR3: CASSYGTSGRSEQYF
D: -; V: TRBV18; CDR3: CASSPSGADEQFF
D: -; V: TRBV7-9; CDR3: CASSPEWTANTGELFF